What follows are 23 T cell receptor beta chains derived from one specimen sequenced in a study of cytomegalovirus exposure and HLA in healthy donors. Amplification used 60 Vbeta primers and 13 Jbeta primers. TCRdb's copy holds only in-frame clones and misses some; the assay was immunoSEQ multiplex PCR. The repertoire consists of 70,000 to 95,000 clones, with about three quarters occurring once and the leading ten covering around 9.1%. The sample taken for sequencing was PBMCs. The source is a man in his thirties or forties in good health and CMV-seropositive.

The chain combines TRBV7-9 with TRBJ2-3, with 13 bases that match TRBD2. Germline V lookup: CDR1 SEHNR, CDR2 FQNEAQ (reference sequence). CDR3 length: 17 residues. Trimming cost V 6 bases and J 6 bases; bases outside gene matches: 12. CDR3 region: CASSPTGLAGLRDTQYF. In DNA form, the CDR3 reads TGTGCCAGCAGTCCAACGGGACTAGCGGGGTTGAGGGATACGCAGTATTTT.

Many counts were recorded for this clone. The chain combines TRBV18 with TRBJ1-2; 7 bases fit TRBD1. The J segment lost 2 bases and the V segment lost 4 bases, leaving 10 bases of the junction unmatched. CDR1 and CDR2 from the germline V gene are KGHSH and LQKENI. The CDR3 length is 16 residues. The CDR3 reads CASSLTSGTVNYGYTF. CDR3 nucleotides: TGTGCCAGCTCACTCACTTCCGGGACAGTGAACTATGGCTACACCTTC. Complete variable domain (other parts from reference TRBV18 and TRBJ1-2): NAGVMQNPRHLVRRRGQEARLRCSPMKGHSHVYWYRQLPEEGLKFMVYLQKENIIDESGMPKERFSAEFPKEGPSILRIQQVVRGDSAAYFCASSLTSGTVNYGYTFGSGTRLTVV.

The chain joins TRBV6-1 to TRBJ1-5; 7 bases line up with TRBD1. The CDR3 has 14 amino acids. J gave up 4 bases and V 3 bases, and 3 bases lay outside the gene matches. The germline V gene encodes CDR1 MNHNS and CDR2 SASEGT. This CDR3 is CASSEDRRNQPQHF. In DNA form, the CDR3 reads TGTGCCAGCAGTGAGGACAGGAGAAATCAGCCCCAGCATTTT.

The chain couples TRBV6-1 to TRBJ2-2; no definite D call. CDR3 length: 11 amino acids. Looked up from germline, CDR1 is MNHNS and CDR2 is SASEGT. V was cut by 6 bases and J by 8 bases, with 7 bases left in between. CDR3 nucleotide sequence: TGTGCCAGCAGCAACTCGGGGGAGCTGTTTTTT. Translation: CASSNSGELFF.

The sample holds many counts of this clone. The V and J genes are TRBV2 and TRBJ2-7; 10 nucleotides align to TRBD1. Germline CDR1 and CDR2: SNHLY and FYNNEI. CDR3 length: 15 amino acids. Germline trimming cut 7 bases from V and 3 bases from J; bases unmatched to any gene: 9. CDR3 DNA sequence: TGTGCCAGCAAGGAGGGGACAGGGGATGGCTACGAGCAGTACTTC. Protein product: CASKEGTGDGYEQYF.

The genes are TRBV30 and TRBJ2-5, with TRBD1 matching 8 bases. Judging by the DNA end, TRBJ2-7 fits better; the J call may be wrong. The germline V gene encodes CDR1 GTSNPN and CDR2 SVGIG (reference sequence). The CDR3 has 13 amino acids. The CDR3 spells CAWSGDRFYEQYF. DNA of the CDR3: TGTGCCTGGAGTGGGGACAGGTTCTACGAGCAGTACTTC.

The CDR3 loop reads CASRSGQGYNEQFF. The CDR3 nucleotides read TGTGCCAGCAGAAGCGGACAGGGTTACAATGAGCAGTTCTTC. The chain has TRBV6-1 and TRBJ2-1, with 8 bases aligning to TRBD1. Germline CDR1 reads MNHNS; CDR2 reads SASEGT. The CDR3 loop spans 14 amino acids. V dropped 6 bases and J dropped 4; count of bases not matched to a gene: 5.

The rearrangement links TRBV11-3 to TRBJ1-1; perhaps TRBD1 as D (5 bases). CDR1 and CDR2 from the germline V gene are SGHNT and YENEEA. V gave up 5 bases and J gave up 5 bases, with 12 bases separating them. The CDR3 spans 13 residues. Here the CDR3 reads CASSEVAGTEAFF. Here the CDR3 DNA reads TGTGCCAGCAGCGAGGTAGCAGGGACTGAAGCTTTCTTT.

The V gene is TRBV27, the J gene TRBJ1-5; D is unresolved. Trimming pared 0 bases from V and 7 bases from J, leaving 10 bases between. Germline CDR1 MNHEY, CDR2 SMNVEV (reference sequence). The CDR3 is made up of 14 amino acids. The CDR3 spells CASSLSPRIQPQHF. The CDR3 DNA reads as TGTGCCAGCAGTTTATCGCCCAGAATCCAGCCCCAGCATTTT.

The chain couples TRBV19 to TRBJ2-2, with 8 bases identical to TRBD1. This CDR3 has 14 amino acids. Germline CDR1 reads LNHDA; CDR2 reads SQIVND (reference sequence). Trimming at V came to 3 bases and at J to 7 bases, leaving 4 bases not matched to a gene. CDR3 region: CASSMTGAGGELFF. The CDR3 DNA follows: TGTGCCAGTAGTATGACAGGGGCGGGCGGGGAGCTGTTTTTT.

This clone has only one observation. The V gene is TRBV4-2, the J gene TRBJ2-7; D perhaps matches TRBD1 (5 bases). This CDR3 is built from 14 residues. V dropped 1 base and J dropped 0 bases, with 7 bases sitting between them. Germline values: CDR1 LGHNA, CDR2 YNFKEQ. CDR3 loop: CASSQAGLSYEQYF. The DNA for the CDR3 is TGTGCCAGCAGCCAAGCAGGGCTCTCCTACGAGCAGTACTTC.

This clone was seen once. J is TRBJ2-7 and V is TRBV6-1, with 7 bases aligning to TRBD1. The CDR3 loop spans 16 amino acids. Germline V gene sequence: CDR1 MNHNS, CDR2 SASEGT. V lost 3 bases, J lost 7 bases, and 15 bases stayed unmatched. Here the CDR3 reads CASSDPGQVTPGEQYF. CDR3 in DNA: TGTGCCAGCAGTGACCCAGGACAGGTCACACCGGGGGAGCAGTACTTC.

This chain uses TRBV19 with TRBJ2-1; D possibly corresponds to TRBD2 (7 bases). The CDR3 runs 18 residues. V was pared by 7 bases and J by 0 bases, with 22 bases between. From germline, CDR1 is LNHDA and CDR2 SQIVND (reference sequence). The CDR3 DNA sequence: TGTGCCAGTACCATCGGGGCGGGGGCCCTGAGCTCCTACAATGAGCAGTTCTTC. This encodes CASTIGAGALSSYNEQFF.

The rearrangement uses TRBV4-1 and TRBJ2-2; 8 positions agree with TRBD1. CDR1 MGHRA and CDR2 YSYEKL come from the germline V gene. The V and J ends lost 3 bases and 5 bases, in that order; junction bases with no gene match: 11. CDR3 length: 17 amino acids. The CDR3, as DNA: TGCGCCAGCAGCCAGACCGTAGACAGGGGAGGAACCGGGGAGCTGTTTTTT. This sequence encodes CASSQTVDRGGTGELFF.

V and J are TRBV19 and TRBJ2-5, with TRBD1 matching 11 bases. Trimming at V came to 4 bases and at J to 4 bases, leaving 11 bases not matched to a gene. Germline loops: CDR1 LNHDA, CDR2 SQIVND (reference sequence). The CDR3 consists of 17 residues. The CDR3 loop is CASSSPDRGLWGETQYF. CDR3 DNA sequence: TGTGCCAGTAGTAGCCCGGACAGGGGGCTTTGGGGAGAGACCCAGTACTTC.

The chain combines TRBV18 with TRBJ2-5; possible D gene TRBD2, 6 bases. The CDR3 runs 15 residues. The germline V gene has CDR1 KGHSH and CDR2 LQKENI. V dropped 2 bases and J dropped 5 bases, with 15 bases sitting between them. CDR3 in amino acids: CASSPLSGRGETQYF. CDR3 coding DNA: TGTGCCAGCTCACCATTGAGTGGACGGGGGGAGACCCAGTACTTC.

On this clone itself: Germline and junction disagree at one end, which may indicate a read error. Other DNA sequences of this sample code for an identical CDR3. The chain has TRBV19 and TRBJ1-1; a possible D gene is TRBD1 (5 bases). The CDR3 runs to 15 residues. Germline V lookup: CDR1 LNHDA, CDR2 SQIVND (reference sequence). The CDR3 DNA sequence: TGTGCCAGTAGTTCCGGGGGATTTGAGGGCACTGAAGCCTTCTTT. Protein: CASSSGGFEGTEAFF.

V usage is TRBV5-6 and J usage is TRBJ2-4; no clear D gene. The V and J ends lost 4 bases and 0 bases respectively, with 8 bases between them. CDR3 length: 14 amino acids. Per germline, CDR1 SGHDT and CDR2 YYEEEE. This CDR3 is CASSVTLAKNIQYF. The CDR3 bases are TGTGCCAGCAGCGTGACATTAGCCAAAAACATTCAGTACTTC.

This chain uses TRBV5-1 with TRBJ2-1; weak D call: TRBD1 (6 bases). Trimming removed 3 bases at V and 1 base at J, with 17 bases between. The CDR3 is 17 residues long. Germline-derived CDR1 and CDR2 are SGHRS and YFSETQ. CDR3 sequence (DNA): TGCGCCAGCAGCTCCCCCGGCTCCAGGGGTTCCTACAATGAGCAGTTCTTC. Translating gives CASSSPGSRGSYNEQFF.

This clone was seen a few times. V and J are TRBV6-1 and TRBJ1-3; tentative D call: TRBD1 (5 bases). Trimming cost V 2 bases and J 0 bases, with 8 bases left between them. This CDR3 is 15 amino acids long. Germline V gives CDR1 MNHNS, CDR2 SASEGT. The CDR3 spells CASSETGLSGNTIYF. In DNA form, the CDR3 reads TGTGCCAGCAGTGAAACAGGTCTCTCTGGAAACACCATATATTTT.

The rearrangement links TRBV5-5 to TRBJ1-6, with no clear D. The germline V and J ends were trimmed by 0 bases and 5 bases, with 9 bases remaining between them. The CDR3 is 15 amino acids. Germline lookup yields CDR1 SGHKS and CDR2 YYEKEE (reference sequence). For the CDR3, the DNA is TGTGCCAGCAGCTTGGGGACTGCAAATAATTCACCCCTCCACTTT. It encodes CASSLGTANNSPLHF.

The CDR3 DNA reads TGCGCCAGCAGTGAGTCCCATCTGGTCGGTCCCGGGGAGCTGTTTTTT. Residues: CASSESHLVGPGELFF. The chain has TRBV10-2 and TRBJ2-2; D call uncertain. Germline V gene lookup returns CDR1 WSHSY and CDR2 SAAADI. V was clipped by 0 bases and J by 6 bases, with 14 bases between them. The CDR3 totals 16 residues.

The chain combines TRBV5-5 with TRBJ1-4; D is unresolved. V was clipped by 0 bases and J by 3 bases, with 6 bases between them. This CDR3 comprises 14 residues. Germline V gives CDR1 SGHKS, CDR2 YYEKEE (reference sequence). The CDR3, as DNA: TGTGCCAGCAGCTTGGTGGGCCCTAATGAAAAACTGTTTTTT. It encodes CASSLVGPNEKLFF.